This T cell receptor (beta chain) is from a study of shared clonotypes between healthy human individuals. About the study: Donor ages ranged 18 to 49 years: a couple of women, three men.

Per the germline V gene, CDR1 is DFQATT and CDR2 is SNEGSKA (reference sequence). The CDR3 runs 11 residues. The V end lost 3 bases, the J end lost 9 bases, and 12 bases lay between the germline ends. Several immunoSEQ plates received, in even portions, the genomic DNA of each subset. As originally analysed: Junction-only immunoSEQ data arrived without quality scores, meaning filtering differed. TCRdb's copy holds only in-frame clones and misses some; the assay was immunoSEQ multiplex PCR. V and J calls and clone size come straight from that table; D and trimming were deduced from the DNA. The table includes fewer than 700,000 clones, around 81% detected once. Genomic DNA for unsorted samples, which was extracted with the QIAamp DNA Blood Mini kit, came from approximately 90 million PBMCs.

The sequencing input was PBMCs. This rearrangement joins TRBV20-1 to TRBJ2-7, with TRBD2 as a possible D gene (6 bases). This TCR was recovered from a woman aged 40 to 50 in good health. Some clones in this sample may be carry-over from other donors' samples. CDR3 sequence reads: CSARDYLAQYF. CDR3 DNA: TGCAGTGCTAGGGACTACCTAGCGCAGTACTTC.